This TCR beta chain was sequenced during a study of read filtering for tumor transcriptome and immune sequencing. From approximately 430 ng of RNA, a library with molecular barcoded alpha/delta and beta/gamma adaptors was made. TCRdb called the reads again in MiXCR, with one record for every CDR3 protein. There are roughly 90,000 distinct CDR3 sequences in the sample; approximately 13% occur only once, and more than 13% lies in the top ten. At least ten counts were recorded for this clonotype. The CDR3 extends over 14 amino acids. V lost 8 bases, J lost 0 bases, and 3 bases stayed unmatched. Germline V lookup: CDR1 MNHNS, CDR2 SASEGT.

The chain carries TRBV6-1 and TRBJ2-2, with TRBD1 matching over 7 bases. This receptor was taken from a donor aged 40 or older with multiple myeloma. The specimen was a population of CD138-negative cells sorted from bone marrow. DNA of the CDR3: TGTGCCAGCTCCGGGACAGCGAACACCGGGGAGCTGTTTTTT. It codes for CASSGTANTGELFF.